The TCR beta chain described here comes from a study of shared clonotypes between healthy human individuals. TCRdb keeps only in-frame clones here, not all; method: immunoSEQ multiplex PCR. The sample shows approximately 2.1 million clones, just over 90% of them seen only once. The V gene lost 10 bases and the J gene lost 3 bases, with 18 bases spanning the gap. Germline V CDR1 and CDR2: KGHSH, LQKENI. This CDR3 is 14 amino acids long. This receptor was obtained from a young man in good health. Some clones in this sample may be carry-over from other donors' samples. This chain uses TRBV18 with TRBJ1-1; tentatively, D is TRBD1 (5 bases). Sequenced: naive CD4+ T cells from PBMCs. Subset defined: CD45RA+ positively selected. CDR3 amino acids: CATTNNGGDTEAFF. DNA of the CDR3: TGTGCCACCACCAACAACGGGGGGGACACTGAAGCTTTCTTT.